The rows below give T cell receptor beta chains drawn from one sample of a study of OX40 agonist ivuxolimab in advanced cancers. This table comes from immunoSEQ multiplex PCR, and its TCRdb copy is limited to in-frame clones, with some not included. In the table there are nearly 80,000 clones, over 75% of which are singletons. Sequences were derived from CD4+ or CD8+ T cells sorted from blood, sampled in a trial of the OX40 agonist ivuxolimab. Receptors were obtained from an adult with an advanced solid tumor such as melanoma, head and neck, liver or kidney cancer. CDR3s include the opening cysteine and the closing phenylalanine or tryptophan. The order of the fields is J gene, D gene, clone size, V gene, CDR3 DNA, CDR3 protein. A D gene is named only where the DNA matches it firmly. Size tells how often a clone was seen (once, few, many) or the class of an expanded clone, and some rows leave it out.

TRBJ2-1	.	.	TRBV4-3	TGCGCCAGCAGCCAGGACTTTATGGTAACCTCCTACAATGAGCAGTTCTTC	CASSQDFMVTSYNEQFF
TRBJ2-5	TRBD2	.	TRBV7-2	TGTGCCAGCACCCTAGCGGGTGGGGCAGGGGCCGCCCAAGAGACCCAGTACTTC	CASTLAGGAGAAQETQYF
TRBJ1-5	.	once	TRBV28	TGTGCCAGCAGGCCCACCGGGCTACGGTTAGTCCGTAATCAGCCCCAGCATTTT	CASRPTGLRLVRNQPQHF
TRBJ1-5	.	.	TRBV27	TGTGCCAGCAGTCCTACTAGCAATCAGCCCCAGCATTTT	CASSPTSNQPQHF
TRBJ2-4	.	.	TRBV4-1	TGCGCCAGCAGTTCTATAGCCAAAAACATTCAGTACTTC	CASSSIAKNIQYF
TRBJ2-7	.	.	TRBV6-6	TGTGCCAGCAGTTACTCGACTGCCACTTACTACGAGCAGTACTTC	CASSYSTATYYEQYF
TRBJ2-1	.	.	TRBV7-9	TGTGCCAGCAGCTTCCAGGGTCTCAGCAATGAGCAGTTCTTC	CASSFQGLSNEQFF
TRBJ2-1	TRBD2	.	TRBV19	TGTGCCAGTAGTCCAGGACTAGCGGGAGAATTCGATGAGCAGTTCTTC	CASSPGLAGEFDEQFF
TRBJ2-1	.	.	TRBV30	TGTGCCTGGGAGACCTCCACGGAGCAGTTCTTC	CAWETSTEQFF
TRBJ1-5	.	.	TRBV5-4	TGTGCCAGCAGCTCGGACGGCCCGGGGCCCCAGCATTTT	CASSSDGPGPQHF
TRBJ1-2	.	.	TRBV28	TGTGCCAGCAGTGCCCCGAGTGGGCTGTATTACACCTTC	CASSAPSGLYYTF
TRBJ1-6	.	once	TRBV30	TGTGCCTGGAGGCCAACCCTTTGGCGGGGAATGGATAATTCACCCCTCCACTTT	CAWRPTLWRGMDNSPLHF
TRBJ2-1	TRBD1	.	TRBV4-1	TGCGCCAGCAGCCTCAGGGACAGGGTAGCGGATGAGCAGTTCTTC	CASSLRDRVADEQFF